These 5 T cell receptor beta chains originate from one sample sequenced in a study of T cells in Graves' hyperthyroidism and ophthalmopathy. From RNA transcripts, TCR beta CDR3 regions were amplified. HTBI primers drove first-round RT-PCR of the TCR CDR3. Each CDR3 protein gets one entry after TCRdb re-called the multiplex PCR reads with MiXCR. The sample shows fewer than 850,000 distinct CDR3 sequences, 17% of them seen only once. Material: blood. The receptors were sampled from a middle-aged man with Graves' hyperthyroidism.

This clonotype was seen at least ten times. The chain's CDR3 is CASSWGIIRHRRGTDTQYF. The CDR3 nucleotides are TGTGCCAGCAGTTGGGGAATAATACGGCACCGGCGAGGCACAGATACGCAGTATTTT. The chain couples TRBV28 to TRBJ2-3; D is ambiguous. The CDR3 has 19 amino acids. The V end was cut by 4 bases, the J end by 1 base, with 24 bases between. The germline CDR1 and CDR2 sequences are MDHEN and SYDVKM. Looking up the rest from reference TRBV28 and TRBJ2-3 gives the full variable domain: DVKVTQSSRYLVKRTGEKVFLECVQDMDHENMFWYRQDPGLGLRLIYFSYDVKMKEKGDIPEGYSVSREKKERFSLILESASTNQTSMYLCASSWGIIRHRRGTDTQYFGPGTRLTVL.

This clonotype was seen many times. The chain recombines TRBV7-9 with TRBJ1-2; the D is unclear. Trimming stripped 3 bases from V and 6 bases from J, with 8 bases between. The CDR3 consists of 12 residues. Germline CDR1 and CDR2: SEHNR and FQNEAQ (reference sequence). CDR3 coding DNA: TGTGCCAGCAGCTTCTCAGAAGATGGCTACACCTTC. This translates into CASSFSEDGYTF.

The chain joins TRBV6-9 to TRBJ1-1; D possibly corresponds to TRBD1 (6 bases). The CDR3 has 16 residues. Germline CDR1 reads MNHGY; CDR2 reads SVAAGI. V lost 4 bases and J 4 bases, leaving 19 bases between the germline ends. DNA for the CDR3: TGTGCCAGCAGTTTCCCCGAAATAACAGGGCGCACTGAAGCTTTCTTT. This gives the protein CASSFPEITGRTEAFF.

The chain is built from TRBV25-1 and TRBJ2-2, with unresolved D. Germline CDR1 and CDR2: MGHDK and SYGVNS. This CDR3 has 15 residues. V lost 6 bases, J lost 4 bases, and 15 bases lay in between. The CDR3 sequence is CASSPPRWGTGELFF. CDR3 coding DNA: TGTGCCAGCAGCCCCCCTCGGTGGGGCACCGGGGAGCTGTTTTTT. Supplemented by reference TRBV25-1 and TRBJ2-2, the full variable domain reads EADIYQTPRYLVIGTGKKITLECSQTMGHDKMYWYQQDPGMELHLIHYSYGVNSTEKGDLSSESTVSRIRTEHFPLTLESARPSHTSQYLCASSPPRWGTGELFFGEGSRLTVL.

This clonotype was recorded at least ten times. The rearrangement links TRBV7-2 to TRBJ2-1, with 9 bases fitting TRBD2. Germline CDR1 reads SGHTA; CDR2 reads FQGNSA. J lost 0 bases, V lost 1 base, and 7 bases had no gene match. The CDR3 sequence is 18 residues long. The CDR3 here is CASSLEGGGRASYNEQFF. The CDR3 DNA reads TGTGCCAGCAGCTTAGAGGGGGGCGGGAGGGCCTCCTACAATGAGCAGTTCTTC.